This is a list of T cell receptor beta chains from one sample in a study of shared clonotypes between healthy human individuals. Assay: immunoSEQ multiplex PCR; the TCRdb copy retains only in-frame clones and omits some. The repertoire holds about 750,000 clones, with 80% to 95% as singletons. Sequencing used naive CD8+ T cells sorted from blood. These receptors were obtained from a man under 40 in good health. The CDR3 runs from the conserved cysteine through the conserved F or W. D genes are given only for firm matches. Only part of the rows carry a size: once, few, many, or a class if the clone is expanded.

TGTGCCAGCAGCTTGTTGGGTAGGCTATACGAGCAGTACTTC	CASSLLGRLYEQYF	-	14	-	TRBJ2-7	TRBV5-4
TGTGCCAGCACCCGGGCTAGCGGCAATGAGCAGTTCTTC	CASTRASGNEQFF	-	13	TRBD2	TRBJ2-1	TRBV28
TGTGCCAGCAGATGGGGAGCGGGGCCTTCCTACAATGAGCAGTTCTTC	CASRWGAGPSYNEQFF	once	16	TRBD2	TRBJ2-1	TRBV27
TGTGCCAGCAGTGAAGGTCCGCAGGGGAGCTATGGCTACACCTTC	CASSEGPQGSYGYTF	-	15	-	TRBJ1-2	TRBV2
TGCAGCGTTGATGAGCAGATGCGACTAAACAATGAGCAGTTCTTC	CSVDEQMRLNNEQFF	-	15	-	TRBJ2-1	TRBV29-1
TGTGCCAGCAGCTTGGGTCCGGGGGTTGGCGAAAAACTGTTTTTT	CASSLGPGVGEKLFF	-	15	-	TRBJ1-4	TRBV7-8
TGCGCCAGCAGCTCAACAGGTTCCTACGAGCAGTACTTC	CASSSTGSYEQYF	-	13	-	TRBJ2-7	TRBV5-1
TGCGCCAGCAGCTTGGCCTTCGGGGGAAGCTACGAGCAGTACTTC	CASSLAFGGSYEQYF	once	15	-	TRBJ2-7	TRBV5-1
TGTGCCAGCAGCCCTCTAGCGGGATCCCTCGATACGCAGTATTTT	CASSPLAGSLDTQYF	-	15	TRBD2	TRBJ2-3	TRBV11-2
TGTGCCAGTAGTAGAAATAAAAGGACGGTAAATGAAAAACTGTTTTTT	CASSRNKRTVNEKLFF	-	16	-	TRBJ1-4	TRBV19
TGTGCCAGCAGTCCGGGACAGGGTTACAATGAGCAGTTCTTC	CASSPGQGYNEQFF	-	14	TRBD1	TRBJ2-1	TRBV27
TGTGCCAGCAGTTTATGGGACGGCTCCTACGAGCAGTACTTC	CASSLWDGSYEQYF	-	14	-	TRBJ2-7	TRBV6-5
TGTGCCAGCAGCTTAGGGACAGGCTCTGGAAACACCATATATTTT	CASSLGTGSGNTIYF	-	15	TRBD1	TRBJ1-3	TRBV7-8
TGTGCCAGCAGAGGAGGGATTGAGACCCAGTACTTC	CASRGGIETQYF	-	12	-	TRBJ2-5	TRBV2
TGCGCCAGCAGCCAAGAGGACAGGGAAAGGACCTACGAGCAGTACTTC	CASSQEDRERTYEQYF	-	16	TRBD1	TRBJ2-7	TRBV4-1
TGCGCCAGCAGCCAAGTCCAGGGGGCGCCCGTCAATGAGCAGTTCTTC	CASSQVQGAPVNEQFF	-	16	TRBD1	TRBJ2-1	TRBV4-1
TGCGCCAGCAGCCCGGGGACAGGGGGAGGAGAGACCCAGTACTTC	CASSPGTGGGETQYF	-	15	TRBD1	TRBJ2-5	TRBV4-3
TGTGCCTGGAGTCCACAGGGAGTAGATCAGCCCCAGCATTTT	CAWSPQGVDQPQHF	-	14	-	TRBJ1-5	TRBV30
TGTGCCAGCAGTTACTCGTCCATAGGCGAGCAGTTCTTC	CASSYSSIGEQFF	-	13	-	TRBJ2-1	TRBV6-5
TGTGCCTGGTCGCCAACGGGGTACGAGCAGTACTTC	CAWSPTGYEQYF	-	12	-	TRBJ2-7	TRBV30
TGTGCCAGCAGCCAGGATGGACAGGATTGGGCCACTGAAGCTTTCTTT	CASSQDGQDWATEAFF	-	16	TRBD1	TRBJ1-1	TRBV14
TGTGCCAGCACAGGGACAGGCACTTCCATTCAGTACTTC	CASTGTGTSIQYF	-	13	TRBD1	TRBJ2-4	TRBV27
TGTGCCTTAGGACAGGTGTCGAACACCGGGGAGCTGTTTTTT	CALGQVSNTGELFF	-	14	TRBD1	TRBJ2-2	TRBV30
TGTGCCAGCAGCCAAGCCCCTTCGGGAGTGGTCACCGGGGAGCTGTTTTTT	CASSQAPSGVVTGELFF	-	17	-	TRBJ2-2	TRBV4-2
TGTGCCAGCAGCTTGGGACCCACAGGAAAAGGCTGGCATTTT	CASSLGPTGKGWHF	-	14	-	TRBJ1-5	TRBV5-5
TGTGCCAGCAGGCGCTCCGGGACAGGGATGTACGAGCAGTACTTC	CASRRSGTGMYEQYF	-	15	TRBD1	TRBJ2-7	TRBV2
TGTGCCCTTGGGACAGGGGGCTCCTACAATGAGCAGTTCTTC	CALGTGGSYNEQFF	-	14	TRBD1	TRBJ2-1	TRBV10-3
TGTGCCAGCAAAATGAACACTGAAGCTTTCTTT	CASKMNTEAFF	-	11	-	TRBJ1-1	TRBV7-9
TGTGCCAGCAGCCCCTCGGGTACCGCCTACGAGCAGTACTTC	CASSPSGTAYEQYF	-	14	-	TRBJ2-7	TRBV13
TGTGCCAGCAGTTTTGCGACAGGGAACTACAATGAGCAGTTCTTC	CASSFATGNYNEQFF	-	15	TRBD1	TRBJ2-1	TRBV27
TGTGCCAGCAGCTTAATTCATATAGGGGAGACCCAGTACTTC	CASSLIHIGETQYF	-	14	-	TRBJ2-5	TRBV7-2
TGTGCCAGTAGTAGGACTTTCCGACGATTGAACACTGAAGCTTTCTTT	CASSRTFRRLNTEAFF	few	16	-	TRBJ1-1	TRBV19
TGCGCCAGCAGCTCGGAGAATCTACCGTTCTTC	CASSSENLPFF	-	11	-	TRBJ2-1	TRBV5-1
TGTGCCAGCGAGGTCCCTAGCGGGAGCTCAAATGAGCAGTTCTTC	CASEVPSGSSNEQFF	-	15	TRBD2	TRBJ2-1	TRBV7-9
TGTGCCATCAGTGACCGGGGACAGAGCCAAGAGACCCAGTACTTC	CAISDRGQSQETQYF	-	15	TRBD1	TRBJ2-5	TRBV10-3
TGTGCCAGCAGTTTAAGGCCGAACACTGAAGCTTTCTTT	CASSLRPNTEAFF	-	13	-	TRBJ1-1	TRBV27
TGTGCCAGCAGCAAAGTCTCCGGGGTCGGGGGGCAGTACTTC	CASSKVSGVGGQYF	-	14	-	TRBJ2-7	TRBV21-1
TGTGCCAGCAGCGATGGACAGGATCAACGCTACGAGCAGTACTTC	CASSDGQDQRYEQYF	few	15	TRBD1	TRBJ2-7	TRBV28
TGTGCCAGCAGTTTAATTCCGGAAGAGACCCAGTACTTC	CASSLIPEETQYF	-	13	-	TRBJ2-5	TRBV27
TGTGCCACCACGAGGACCGTAAGGAATGAGCAGTTCTTC	CATTRTVRNEQFF	-	13	-	TRBJ2-1	TRBV30
TGTGCCAGCTCACCACCCGGGGGGAGGGCGATTTACAATGAGCAGTTCTTC	CASSPPGGRAIYNEQFF	-	17	TRBD2	TRBJ2-1	TRBV18
TGTGCCAGCAGCGTAGGGGGTGGGACTAATGAAAAACTGTTTTTT	CASSVGGGTNEKLFF	-	15	-	TRBJ1-4	TRBV9
TGTGCCAGCAGCCCCAGACGGCAGGGGGCTGGCTACGAGCAGTACTTC	CASSPRRQGAGYEQYF	-	16	TRBD1	TRBJ2-7	TRBV7-6
TGTGCCAGCAGCGGTCTAGCGGGAGGTGCAGATACGCAGTATTTT	CASSGLAGGADTQYF	-	15	TRBD2	TRBJ2-3	TRBV9
TGCGCCAGCAGCAGCGGGAGGGCCCTCGCTTACGAGCAGTACTTC	CASSSGRALAYEQYF	-	15	TRBD2	TRBJ2-7	TRBV4-1
TGTGCCAGCAGCGGAGGAGATACGCAGTATTTT	CASSGGDTQYF	-	11	-	TRBJ2-3	TRBV11-3
TGTGCCAGCAGTTTATCGGTACGGGGCTACGAGCAGTACTTC	CASSLSVRGYEQYF	once	14	-	TRBJ2-7	TRBV27
TGTGCCAGCAGTCGGACTAGCGGGCGGACCTACAATGAGCAGTTCTTC	CASSRTSGRTYNEQFF	-	16	TRBD2	TRBJ2-1	TRBV27
TGTGCCAGTAGTCCCTGGGGGTATGGCTACACCTTC	CASSPWGYGYTF	-	12	-	TRBJ1-2	TRBV19
TGTGCCAGCAACGCGGGAGGGGACTACGAGCAGTACTTC	CASNAGGDYEQYF	-	13	TRBD2	TRBJ2-7	TRBV5-4
TGTGCCACCAGCAGAGATAATGGGGGGTATGAGCAGTTCTTC	CATSRDNGGYEQFF	-	14	-	TRBJ2-1	TRBV15
TGTGCCACCAGCAGACCCTACACGGACATAACTAGCACAGATACGCAGTATTTT	CATSRPYTDITSTDTQYF	once	18	-	TRBJ2-3	TRBV15
TGTGCCAGCAGCTTGGCCGATGGTAGGGTTGAAGCTTTCTTT	CASSLADGRVEAFF	once	14	-	TRBJ1-1	TRBV5-4
TGTGCCAGCAGCTCTCGGGACGCCATCGGGGAGCAGTACTTC	CASSSRDAIGEQYF	-	14	-	TRBJ2-7	TRBV5-4
TGCACCATACCTGGGACTAGCGGCGAGGGTAACCCCGATGAGCAGTTCTTC	CTIPGTSGEGNPDEQFF	-	17	TRBD2	TRBJ2-1	TRBV29-1
TGTGCCAGCAGCCTCCTGCGGTTCGCGAACACCGGGGAGCTGTTTTTT	CASSLLRFANTGELFF	-	16	-	TRBJ2-2	TRBV28
TGTGCCACCAGCCCTAGCCACTACAATGAGCAGTTCTTC	CATSPSHYNEQFF	-	13	-	TRBJ2-1	TRBV15
TGTGCCAGCAGTTTACCCCACAGGGGGCGGACTAATGAAAAACTGTTTTTT	CASSLPHRGRTNEKLFF	-	17	TRBD1	TRBJ1-4	TRBV28
TGTGCCAGCAGCACACCTCCCTACGAGCAGTACTTC	CASSTPPYEQYF	-	12	-	TRBJ2-7	TRBV7-9
TGTGCCAGCCTCAGCGGGAGAACTAATGAGCAGTTCTTC	CASLSGRTNEQFF	-	13	TRBD2	TRBJ2-1	TRBV27